This T cell receptor beta chain was sequenced in a study of identical twins. TCRdb re-called the 5' RACE reads with MiXCR, one entry per CDR3 protein. The sample has more than 200,000 distinct CDR3 sequences; more than 13% are singletons. Donors were all healthy Caucasians. Trimming took 5 bases from V and 10 from J, leaving 11 bases between them. The CDR3 has 11 amino acids. Germline V gene lookup returns CDR1 SGHAT and CDR2 FQNNGV. This receptor was taken from a woman between 18 and 29 years old in good health. Input material: memory (CD45RO+) T cells sorted from blood. V gene TRBV11-2 combines with J gene TRBJ1-1; D gene uncertain. The CDR3 spells CASSLTVGAFF. The DNA for the CDR3 is TGTGCCAGCAGCCTAACAGTAGGAGCTTTCTTT.